Shown below are 23 T cell receptor beta chains from a single sample sequenced in a study of blood T cell repertoires in COVID-19. Data came from immunoSEQ multiplex PCR; TCRdb stores just in-frame clones and leaves some out. The sample comprises around 400,000 clones, approximately 87% of which are singletons, and about 2.5% rests with the top ten. Sequences were obtained from peripheral blood. The source is a woman in her sixties or seventies with COVID-19, enrolled during active disease.

This chain joins TRBV27 and TRBJ1-1, with D possibly being TRBD1 (5 bases). The CDR3 runs to 15 residues. The V gene's germline CDR1 is MNHEY and CDR2 SMNVEV (reference sequence). V gave up 6 bases and J gave up 6 bases, with 20 bases separating them. The CDR3 DNA is TGTGCCAGCAGGCCCCTTCAGTCACTCAGGGCTGAAGCTTTCTTT. Protein product: CASRPLQSLRAEAFF.

The chain combines TRBV29-1 with TRBJ1-1, with D possibly being TRBD1 (6 bases). The CDR3 spans 14 residues. V was cut by 4 bases and J by 4 bases, with 16 bases left in between. Germline CDR1 and CDR2: SQVTM and ANQGSEA. CDR3 sequence: CSVGFVGGGTEAFF. The CDR3 DNA reads as TGCAGCGTTGGGTTTGTGGGAGGGGGCACTGAAGCTTTCTTT.

The chain carries TRBV5-1 and TRBJ1-2, with 10 bases that match TRBD1. In germline, CDR1 is SGHRS, CDR2 YFSETQ. Losses at the gene ends were 0 bases for V and 8 bases for J; bases not matched to a gene: 4. The CDR3 contains 14 residues. CDR3 DNA sequence: TGCGCCAGCAGCTTGGCCGGGACAGGGGTGGGCTACACCTTC. Amino acid sequence: CASSLAGTGVGYTF.

The chain employs TRBV29-1 and TRBJ1-1, with D possibly being TRBD1 (5 bases). CDR1 SQVTM and CDR2 ANQGSEA come from the germline V gene. This CDR3 contains 10 residues. The CDR3 DNA follows: TGCAGGGGAGGGGACACTGAAGCTTTCTTT. Protein product: CRGGDTEAFF. The complete variable domain, with remaining parts taken from reference TRBV29-1 and TRBJ1-1, reads SAVISQKPSRDICQRGTSLTIQCQVDSQVTMMFWYRQQPGQSLTLIATANQGSEATYESGFVIDKFPISRPNLTFSTLTVSNMSPEDSSIYLCRGGDTEAFFGQGTRLTVV.

The chain links TRBV18 to TRBJ1-5, with a weak D call TRBD1 (6 bases). The CDR3 is 17 amino acids. Germline assignment: CDR1 KGHSH and CDR2 LQKENI. V gave up 3 bases and J gave up 2 bases, with 17 bases separating them. CDR3 sequence reads: CASSPKAGDKGNQPQHF. CDR3 in DNA: TGTGCCAGCTCACCGAAGGCAGGGGATAAGGGCAATCAGCCCCAGCATTTT.

J is TRBJ2-3 and V is TRBV5-1; 10 nucleotides agree with TRBD2. This CDR3 comprises 16 residues. Germline lookup yields CDR1 SGHRS and CDR2 YFSETQ. The ends lost 0 bases at V and 0 bases at J; junction bases unmatched: 1. The CDR3 DNA is TGCGCCAGCAGCTTGGAACTAGCGGGAAGCACAGATACGCAGTATTTT. Encoded protein: CASSLELAGSTDTQYF. Looking up the rest from reference TRBV5-1 and TRBJ2-3 gives the full variable domain: KAGVTQTPRYLIKTRGQQVTLSCSPISGHRSVSWYQQTPGQGLQFLFEYFSETQRNKGNFPGRFSGRQFSNSRSEMNVSTLELGDSALYLCASSLELAGSTDTQYFGPGTRLTVL.

This clone was seen a few times. The chain employs TRBV28 and TRBJ1-2, with 10 bases fitting TRBD1. Germline values: CDR1 MDHEN, CDR2 SYDVKM. The CDR3 runs to 13 residues. J gave up 8 bases and V 7 bases, and 7 bases lay outside the gene matches. The CDR3 nucleotides are TGTGCCAGCACCCGACAGGGGGCGTGGGGCTACACCTTC. This sequence encodes CASTRQGAWGYTF.

This clone was seen only a few times. The J gene is TRBJ2-1, the V gene TRBV7-3; 8 nucleotides match TRBD2. The germline CDR1 and CDR2 sequences are SGHTA and FQGTGA. This CDR3 region has 13 residues. The junction had 6 bases not matched to a gene; V was cut back by 4 bases and J by 10 bases. CDR3 coding DNA: TGTGCCAGCAGCTCCAGCCGCGGGGGGGAGCAGTTCTTC. It encodes CASSSSRGGEQFF. Filled out from reference TRBV7-3 and TRBJ2-1, the complete variable domain reads GAGVSQTPSNKVTEKGKYVELRCDPISGHTALYWYRQSLGQGPEFLIYFQGTGAADDSGLPNDRFFAVRPEGSVSTLKIQRTERGDSAVYLCASSSSRGGEQFFGPGTRLTVL.

CDR3 residues: CASSWPSRRGSYNSPLHF. CDR3 nucleotide sequence: TGTGCCAGCAGTTGGCCATCTCGTCGCGGCTCCTATAATTCACCCCTCCACTTT. The chain carries TRBV28 and TRBJ1-6; no definite D call. CDR3 length: 18 residues. Germline V gives CDR1 MDHEN, CDR2 SYDVKM. V was clipped by 4 bases and J by 0 bases, with 16 bases between them.

This clone was found a few times. The chain links TRBV9 to TRBJ2-2; maybe TRBD1 (6 bases). The CDR3 runs 14 residues. Trimming took off 0 bases at V and 7 bases at J, with 10 bases between the two ends. Germline CDR1 and CDR2: SGDLS and YYNGEE. The DNA for the CDR3 is TGTGCCAGCAGCGTAGCTCAGACAGGCGGGGAGCTGTTTTTT. This sequence encodes CASSVAQTGGELFF.

The chain carries TRBV7-8 and TRBJ1-1; D not certain. Trimming removed 6 bases from V and 0 bases from J, with 11 bases in between. CDR1 is SGHVS and CDR2 is FQNEAQ in the germline V gene. The length of the CDR3 is 14 residues. CDR3 residues: CASRQTALNTEAFF. Here the CDR3 DNA reads TGTGCCAGCAGGCAAACAGCACTGAACACTGAAGCTTTCTTT.

V gene TRBV28 combines with J gene TRBJ1-5, with D possibly TRBD1 on 5 matching bases. Trimming left V 4 bases short and J 2 bases short, with 12 bases between. In germline, CDR1 is MDHEN, CDR2 SYDVKM. The CDR3 runs 15 residues. This chain's CDR3 is CASSWGQGGNQPQHF. CDR3 sequence (DNA): TGTGCCAGCAGTTGGGGCCAAGGTGGCAATCAGCCCCAGCATTTT.

V is TRBV19 and J is TRBJ1-2; D remains unclear. The CDR3 spans 13 residues. Germline CDR1 LNHDA, CDR2 SQIVND (reference sequence). V was cut by 5 bases and J by 4 bases, with 11 bases left in between. The CDR3 spells CASSFGISYGYTF. CDR3 in DNA: TGTGCCAGTAGTTTCGGGATAAGCTATGGCTACACCTTC.

The CDR3 loop is CASSRWGGVREKLFF. In DNA, the CDR3 is TGTGCCAGCAGTCGCTGGGGAGGGGTACGTGAAAAACTGTTTTTT. The chain recombines TRBV5-4 with TRBJ1-4, with D perhaps matching TRBD1 (5 bases). The V end lost 5 bases, the J end lost 7 bases, and 18 bases lay between the germline ends. The CDR3 runs to 15 residues. The V gene's germline CDR1 is SGHNT and CDR2 YYREEE (reference sequence).

This rearrangement joins TRBV3-1 (or the pseudogene TRBV3-2) to TRBJ2-2; D possibly corresponds to TRBD1 (6 bases). CDR3 length: 14 amino acids. Trimming shortened V by 3 bases and J by 5 bases, and 10 bases separated the two germline ends. Germline CDR1 reads LGHDT; CDR2 reads YNNKEL (reference sequence). CDR3 bases: TGTGCCAGCAGCCAGGGGGCGAGGACCGGGGAGCTGTTTTTT. Protein product: CASSQGARTGELFF.

The chain joins TRBV3-1 (or the pseudogene TRBV3-2) to TRBJ2-3; 11 bases line up with TRBD2. The CDR3 contains 15 residues. The germline CDR1 and CDR2 sequences are LGHDT and YNNKEL (reference sequence). V shed 4 bases and J 6 bases; nucleotides not matched to a gene: 6. The CDR3 region is CASSLLAGGRDTQYF. The CDR3 DNA reads TGTGCCAGCAGCCTCCTAGCGGGGGGCCGGGATACGCAGTATTTT.

The chain carries TRBV19 and TRBJ2-3; 9 bases are a match to TRBD1. Germline CDR1 is LNHDA and CDR2 is SQIVND (reference sequence). The V gene end was trimmed by 4 bases and the J gene end by 5 bases; junction bases not matched to a gene: 7. This CDR3 has 15 residues. CDR3 amino acids: CASSRTETGGDTQYF. In nucleotides, the CDR3 is TGTGCCAGTAGTAGAACCGAGACAGGGGGAGATACGCAGTATTTT.

The chain is built from TRBV28 and TRBJ1-1, with no clear D. The CDR3 spans 12 residues. Trimming removed 3 bases at V and 7 bases at J, with 9 bases between. CDR1 is MDHEN and CDR2 is SYDVKM in the germline V gene. This CDR3 is CASSLRSVEAFF. CDR3 coding DNA: TGTGCCAGCAGTTTGAGGTCAGTTGAAGCTTTCTTT. Full variable domain (remainder filled in from reference TRBV28 and TRBJ1-1): DVKVTQSSRYLVKRTGEKVFLECVQDMDHENMFWYRQDPGLGLRLIYFSYDVKMKEKGDIPEGYSVSREKKERFSLILESASTNQTSMYLCASSLRSVEAFFGQGTRLTVV.

The chain recombines TRBV18 with TRBJ2-1, with 10 positions matching TRBD2. V dropped 1 base and J dropped 1; count of bases not matched to a gene: 1. CDR3 length: 16 residues. Per the germline V gene, CDR1 is KGHSH and CDR2 is LQKENI. Written as DNA, the CDR3 is TGTGCCAGCTCACCACAACTAGCGGGGTCCTACAATGAGCAGTTCTTC. This codes for CASSPQLAGSYNEQFF.

The V and J genes are TRBV3-1 (or the pseudogene TRBV3-2) and TRBJ2-7, with 10 bases lining up with TRBD2. The trim removed 4 bases at V and 5 bases at J, leaving 5 bases unmatched. Germline CDR1 reads LGHDT; CDR2 reads YNNKEL (reference sequence). The CDR3 extends over 14 amino acids. This CDR3 reads CASSRLAGGHEQYF. The CDR3 nucleotides read TGTGCCAGCAGCCGCTTAGCGGGGGGTCACGAGCAGTACTTC.

The V gene is TRBV6-5, the J gene TRBJ1-2; D gene ambiguous. CDR3 size: 15 residues. Trimming removed 8 bases from V and 4 bases from J, with 20 bases in between. Germline V gene sequence: CDR1 MNHEY, CDR2 SVGAGI. As DNA, the CDR3 is TGTGCCAGCCTAACAACCGCCGGGATACCCTATGGCTACACCTTC. Amino acids: CASLTTAGIPYGYTF.

The V call is TRBV12-5, the J call TRBJ1-2; maybe TRBD1 (6 bases). In germline, CDR1 is LGHNT, CDR2 FRNRAP. Deletions cut 6 bases from V and 4 bases from J, with 21 bases between. This CDR3 is 16 amino acids long. This CDR3 is CASGHPPGQEFYGYTF. CDR3 nucleotides: TGTGCTAGTGGACACCCCCCGGGACAAGAATTCTATGGCTACACCTTC.

This chain uses TRBV5-1 with TRBJ2-7; 13 positions agree with TRBD2. CDR1 and CDR2 (germline): SGHRS, YFSETQ. Unmatched junction bases numbered 9, after V lost 4 bases and J lost 5 bases. The CDR3 runs to 16 residues. The CDR3 spells CASSRRTSGGRDEQYF. DNA of the CDR3: TGCGCCAGCAGCCGCCGGACTAGCGGGGGCAGAGACGAGCAGTACTTC.